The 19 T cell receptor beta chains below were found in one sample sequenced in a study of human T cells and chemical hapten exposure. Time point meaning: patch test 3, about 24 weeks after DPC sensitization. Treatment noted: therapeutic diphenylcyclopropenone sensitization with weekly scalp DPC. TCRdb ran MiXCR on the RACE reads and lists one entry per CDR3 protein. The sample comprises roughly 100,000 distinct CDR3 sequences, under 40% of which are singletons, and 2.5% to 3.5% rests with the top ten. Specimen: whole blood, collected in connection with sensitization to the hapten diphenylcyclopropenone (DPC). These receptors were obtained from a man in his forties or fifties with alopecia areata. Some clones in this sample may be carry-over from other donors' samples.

The CDR3 nucleotides read TGTGCCAGCAGTCGCGCGGGACGGACGAACACCGGGGAGCTGTTTTTT. Amino acids: CASSRAGRTNTGELFF. The chain carries TRBV12-3 or TRBV12-4 and TRBJ2-2; D might be TRBD2 (6 bases). The CDR3 spans 16 residues. Trimming removed 5 bases from V and 0 bases from J, with 13 bases in between.

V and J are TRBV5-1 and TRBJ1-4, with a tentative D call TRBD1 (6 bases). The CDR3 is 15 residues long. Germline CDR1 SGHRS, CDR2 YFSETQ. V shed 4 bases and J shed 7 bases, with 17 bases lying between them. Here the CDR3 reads CASSKGGGVGEKLFF. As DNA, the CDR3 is TGCGCCAGCAGCAAGGGGGGGGGTGTCGGTGAAAAACTGTTTTTT.

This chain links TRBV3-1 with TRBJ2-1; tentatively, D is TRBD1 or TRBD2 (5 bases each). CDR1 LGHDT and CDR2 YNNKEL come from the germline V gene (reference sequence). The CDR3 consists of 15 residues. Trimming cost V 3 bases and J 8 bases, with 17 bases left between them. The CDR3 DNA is TGTGCCAGCAGCCAGTCCCCTGGGGACCGGGATGAGCAGTTCTTC. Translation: CASSQSPGDRDEQFF.

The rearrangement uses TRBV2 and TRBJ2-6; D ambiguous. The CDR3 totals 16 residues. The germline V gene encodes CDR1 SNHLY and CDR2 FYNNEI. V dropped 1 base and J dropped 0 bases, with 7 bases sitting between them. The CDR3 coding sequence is TGTGCCAGCAGTGAAGTGGCAACCTCTGGGGCCAACGTCCTGACTTTC. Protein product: CASSEVATSGANVLTF.

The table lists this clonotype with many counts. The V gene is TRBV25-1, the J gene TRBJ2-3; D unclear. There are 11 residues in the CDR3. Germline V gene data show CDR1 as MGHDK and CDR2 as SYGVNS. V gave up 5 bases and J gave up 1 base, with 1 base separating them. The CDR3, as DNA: TGTGCCAGCAGTTGCACAGATACGCAGTATTTT. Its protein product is CASSCTDTQYF.

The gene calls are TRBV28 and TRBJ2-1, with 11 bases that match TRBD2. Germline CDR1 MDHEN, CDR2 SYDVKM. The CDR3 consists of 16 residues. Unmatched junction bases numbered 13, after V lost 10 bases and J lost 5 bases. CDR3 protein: CATSYSSGRTNNEQFF. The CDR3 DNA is TGTGCCACCTCCTACTCTAGCGGGAGGACAAACAATGAGCAGTTCTTC.

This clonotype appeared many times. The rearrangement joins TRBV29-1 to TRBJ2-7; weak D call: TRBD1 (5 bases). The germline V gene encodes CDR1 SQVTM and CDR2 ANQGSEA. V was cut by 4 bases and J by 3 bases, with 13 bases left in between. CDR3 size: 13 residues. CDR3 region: CSVGGPRSYEQYF. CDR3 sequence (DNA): TGCAGCGTTGGGGGCCCCCGGAGCTACGAGCAGTACTTC.

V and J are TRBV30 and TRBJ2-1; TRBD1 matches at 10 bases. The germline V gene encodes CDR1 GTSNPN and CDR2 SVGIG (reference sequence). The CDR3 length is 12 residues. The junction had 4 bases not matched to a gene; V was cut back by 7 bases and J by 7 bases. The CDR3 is CALRDRGNEQFF. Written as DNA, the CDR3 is TGTGCCTTGAGGGACAGGGGTAATGAGCAGTTCTTC.

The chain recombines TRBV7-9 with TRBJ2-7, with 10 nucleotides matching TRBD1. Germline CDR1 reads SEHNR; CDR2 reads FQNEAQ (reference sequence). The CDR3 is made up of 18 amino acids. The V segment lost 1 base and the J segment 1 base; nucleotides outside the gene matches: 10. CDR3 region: CASSLVRGTGATSYEQYV. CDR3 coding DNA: TGTGCCAGCAGCTTAGTGAGAGGGACAGGGGCGACTTCCTACGAGCAGTACGTC.

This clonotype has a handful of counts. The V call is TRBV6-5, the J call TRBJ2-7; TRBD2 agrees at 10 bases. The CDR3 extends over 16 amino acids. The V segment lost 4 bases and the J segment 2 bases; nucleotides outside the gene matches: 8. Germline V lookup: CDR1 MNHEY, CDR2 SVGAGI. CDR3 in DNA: TGTGCCAGCAGTTCCACTCTAGCGGGAGAGACCTACGAGCAGTACTTC. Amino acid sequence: CASSSTLAGETYEQYF.

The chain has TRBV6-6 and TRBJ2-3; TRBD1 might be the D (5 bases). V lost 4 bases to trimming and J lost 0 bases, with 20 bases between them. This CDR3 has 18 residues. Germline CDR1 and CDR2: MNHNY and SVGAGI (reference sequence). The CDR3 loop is CASSSRQNLLTSTDTQYF. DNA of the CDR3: TGTGCCAGCAGTTCACGACAGAACTTACTAACTAGCACAGATACGCAGTATTTT.

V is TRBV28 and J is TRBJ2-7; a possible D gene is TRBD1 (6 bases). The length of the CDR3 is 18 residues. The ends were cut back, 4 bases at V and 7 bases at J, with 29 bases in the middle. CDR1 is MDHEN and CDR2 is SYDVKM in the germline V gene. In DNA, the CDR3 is TGTGCCAGCAGTTCCCATCTTCGATGGGGGCCGCCTATGTTGGAGCAGTACTTC. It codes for CASSSHLRWGPPMLEQYF. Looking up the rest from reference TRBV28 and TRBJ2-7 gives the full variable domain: DVKVTQSSRYLVKRTGEKVFLECVQDMDHENMFWYRQDPGLGLRLIYFSYDVKMKEKGDIPEGYSVSREKKERFSLILESASTNQTSMYLCASSSHLRWGPPMLEQYFGPGTRLTVT.

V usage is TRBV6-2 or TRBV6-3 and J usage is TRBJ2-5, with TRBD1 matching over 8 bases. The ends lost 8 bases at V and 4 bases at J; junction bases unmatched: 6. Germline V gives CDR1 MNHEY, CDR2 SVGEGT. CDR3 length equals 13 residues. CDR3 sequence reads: CASCDRGRETQYF. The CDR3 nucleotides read TGTGCCAGCTGCGACAGGGGACGAGAGACCCAGTACTTC.

In nucleotides, the CDR3 is TGTGCCAGCAGTTACTCGGGGCTTTACGAGCAGTACGTC. It translates to CASSYSGLYEQYV. The V and J genes are TRBV6-2 or TRBV6-3 and TRBJ2-7; D may be TRBD1 (5 bases). CDR1 and CDR2 from the germline V gene are MNHEY and SVGEGT. Trimming left V 0 bases short and J 4 bases short, with 7 bases between. This CDR3 spans 13 amino acids.

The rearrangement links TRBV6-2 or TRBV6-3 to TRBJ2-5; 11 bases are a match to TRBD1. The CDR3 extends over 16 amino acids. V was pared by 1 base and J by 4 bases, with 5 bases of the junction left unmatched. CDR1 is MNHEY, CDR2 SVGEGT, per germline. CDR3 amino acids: CASSYYGTGGGETQYF. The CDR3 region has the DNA TGTGCCAGCAGTTACTACGGGACAGGGGGTGGAGAGACCCAGTACTTC.

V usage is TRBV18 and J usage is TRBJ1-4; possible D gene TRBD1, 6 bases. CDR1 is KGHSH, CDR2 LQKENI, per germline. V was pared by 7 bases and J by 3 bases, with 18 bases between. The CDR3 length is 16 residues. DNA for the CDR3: TGTGCCAGCTTCGAACTACTAGGGGGTGCTAATGAAAAACTGTTTTTT. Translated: CASFELLGGANEKLFF.

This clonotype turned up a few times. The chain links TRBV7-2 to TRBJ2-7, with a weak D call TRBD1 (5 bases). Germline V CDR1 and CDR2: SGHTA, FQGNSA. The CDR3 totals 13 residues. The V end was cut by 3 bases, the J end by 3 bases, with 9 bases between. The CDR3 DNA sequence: TGTGCCAGCAGCTTGGGGCTGGGCTACGAGCAGTACTTC. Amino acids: CASSLGLGYEQYF.

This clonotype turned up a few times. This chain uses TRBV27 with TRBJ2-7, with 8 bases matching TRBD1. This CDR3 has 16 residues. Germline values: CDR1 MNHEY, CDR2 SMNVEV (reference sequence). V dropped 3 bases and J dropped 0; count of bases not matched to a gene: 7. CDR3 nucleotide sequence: TGTGCCAGCAGTTTTTCAGGGGGCTATGGCTCCTACGAGCAGTACTTC. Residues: CASSFSGGYGSYEQYF.

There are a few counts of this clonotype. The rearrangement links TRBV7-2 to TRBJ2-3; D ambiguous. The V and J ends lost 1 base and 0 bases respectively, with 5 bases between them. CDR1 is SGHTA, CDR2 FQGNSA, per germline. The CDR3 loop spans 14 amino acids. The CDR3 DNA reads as TGTGCCAGCAGCTTAGTGGGCAGCACAGATACGCAGTATTTT. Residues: CASSLVGSTDTQYF.